Detailed here is one T cell receptor beta chain. The data stem from a study of blood T cell repertoires in COVID-19. Each participant's cohort was designated according to participant-reported clinical history. Source study methods: Reference gene primer amplification in the assay estimated nucleated cell counts. Produced via immunoSEQ multiplex PCR; TCRdb's table is partial and in-frame only. The DNA was the basis for D and trimming; V, J and clone size are from that table. The profile shows roughly 260,000 clones, roughly 87% of them singletons. The V end was cut by 8 bases, the J end by 5 bases, with 10 bases between. The germline V gene has CDR1 MNHNY and CDR2 SVGAGI (reference sequence). The CDR3 consists of 12 residues.

This receptor was taken from a woman in her twenties or thirties with acute COVID-19. V and J are TRBV6-6 and TRBJ2-1; the D gene is possibly TRBD2 (5 bases). The sample consisted of PBMCs or T cells enriched from blood (not recorded which). The CDR3 protein is CASAAGNNEQFF. The CDR3, as DNA: TGTGCCAGCGCCGCGGGCAACAATGAGCAGTTCTTC.